This T cell receptor (beta chain) was sequenced in a study of control samples from healthy donors and cancer patients. Looked up from germline, CDR1 is SEHNR and CDR2 is FQNEAQ (reference sequence). V gave up 5 bases and J gave up 5 bases; unmatched junction bases: 10. The CDR3 contains 15 residues. TCRdb keeps only in-frame clones here, not all; method: immunoSEQ multiplex PCR. There are tens of thousands of clones in the sample; 88% occur only once, and around an eighth lies in the top ten. Sequencing was carried out using blood. J is TRBJ2-7 and V is TRBV7-9; 9 bases line up with TRBD2. The sequence was obtained from a woman aged 70-85 years in good health. For the CDR3, the DNA is TGTGCCAGCAGCCCCAGGGCTAGCGGGATCGACGAGCAGTACTTC. It codes for CASSPRASGIDEQYF.